These 16 T cell receptor beta chains were sequenced from one sample in a study of T cells in Graves' hyperthyroidism and ophthalmopathy. Amplification of TCR beta CDR3 regions used RNA as the template. RT-PCR in the first round (using the HTBI primer set) targeted the TCR CDR3. TCRdb ran MiXCR on the multiplex PCR reads and lists one entry per CDR3 protein. The sample lists about 640,000 distinct CDR3 sequences, more than 20% occurring once. Sequencing was done on a sample of blood. Source of these receptors: a man aged 25-45 years with Graves' ophthalmopathy.

There are many counts of this clonotype. The V gene is TRBV7-9, the J gene TRBJ2-1; D remains ambiguous. V was cut by 1 base and J by 7 bases, with 11 bases left in between. In germline, CDR1 is SEHNR, CDR2 FQNEAQ (reference sequence). This CDR3 comprises 14 residues. The DNA of the CDR3 is TGTGCCAGCAGCTTAGGTGAGATGAGTAATGAGCAGTTCTTC. It encodes CASSLGEMSNEQFF.

The table lists this clonotype with a few counts. The V and J genes are TRBV4-3 and TRBJ2-3, with TRBD2 matching over 9 bases. Trimming cost V 0 bases and J 0 bases; bases outside gene matches: 13. CDR1 is LGHNA and CDR2 is YSLEER in the germline V gene. The CDR3 loop spans 20 amino acids. CDR3 region: CASSQDPRLAGRSSTDTQYF. The CDR3 DNA reads TGCGCCAGCAGCCAAGATCCTCGGCTAGCGGGACGCTCTAGCACAGATACGCAGTATTTT.

This chain links TRBV2 with TRBJ2-1, with TRBD2 identical over 15 bases. The CDR3 totals 17 residues. The germline gives CDR1 SNHLY, CDR2 FYNNEI. Trimming took 8 bases from V and 8 from J; bases not matched to a gene: 13. The DNA for the CDR3 is TGTGCCAGCGACCCAGGGGGGCGGACTAGCGGGAGGGATGAGCAGTTCTTC. Translating it yields CASDPGGRTSGRDEQFF.

V is TRBV5-1 and J is TRBJ2-3, with TRBD1 matching 7 bases. Per germline, CDR1 SGHRS and CDR2 YFSETQ. This CDR3 contains 14 residues. V was pared by 5 bases and J by 2 bases, with 5 bases of the junction left unmatched. CDR3 sequence (DNA): TGCGCCAGCAGATCCGGGACAGTCACAGATACGCAGTATTTT. This gives the protein CASRSGTVTDTQYF.

Only a few counts were recorded for this clonotype. The chain carries TRBV24-1 and TRBJ1-5; possibly TRBD1 for D (6 bases). The V and J ends lost 7 bases and 0 bases respectively, with 6 bases between them. Germline V gives CDR1 KGHDR, CDR2 SFDVKD. This CDR3 contains 13 residues. The chain's CDR3 is CATRDSSNQPQHF. In DNA, the CDR3 is TGTGCCACCAGGGACAGTAGCAATCAGCCCCAGCATTTT.

This clonotype has at least ten counts. The rearrangement joins TRBV28 to TRBJ1-4; 11 nucleotides agree with TRBD1. The V gene end was trimmed by 6 bases and the J gene end by 5 bases; junction bases not matched to a gene: 5. Germline assignment: CDR1 MDHEN and CDR2 SYDVKM. The CDR3 contains 15 residues. This CDR3 is CASSPRDRGNEKLFF. DNA of the CDR3: TGTGCCAGCAGCCCCAGGGACAGGGGGAATGAAAAACTGTTTTTT.

The table lists this clonotype with many counts. The genes are TRBV3-1 and TRBJ2-7; TRBD2 aligns across 14 bases. V was pared by 5 bases and J by 5 bases, with 5 bases of the junction left unmatched. Germline lookup yields CDR1 LGHDT and CDR2 YNNKEL (reference sequence). The CDR3 loop spans 15 amino acids. DNA of the CDR3: TGTGCCAGCAGCTCGACTAGCGGGAGGGCGGACGAGCAGTACTTC. Translation gives CASSSTSGRADEQYF.

The chain links TRBV7-9 to TRBJ2-5; 14 bases align to TRBD2. V gave up 3 bases and J gave up 3 bases; unmatched junction bases: 9. The CDR3 loop spans 18 amino acids. Germline V CDR1 and CDR2: SEHNR, FQNEAQ (reference sequence). CDR3 region: CASSFFFSTSGREETQYF. In DNA, the CDR3 is TGTGCCAGCAGCTTTTTCTTCTCGACTAGCGGGAGGGAAGAGACCCAGTACTTC.

J is TRBJ1-3 and V is TRBV3-1; D possibly corresponds to TRBD1 (6 bases). The CDR3 runs 14 residues. Germline lookup yields CDR1 LGHDT and CDR2 YNNKEL (reference sequence). V lost 0 bases, J lost 6 bases, and 9 bases lay in between. The CDR3 DNA is TGTGCCAGCAGCCAAGACAGGGGTATAAACACCATATATTTT. Residues: CASSQDRGINTIYF.

This clonotype appeared many times. The V call is TRBV18, the J call TRBJ2-7, with 8 bases matching TRBD1. The germline CDR1 and CDR2 sequences are KGHSH and LQKENI. Unmatched junction bases numbered 1, after V lost 3 bases and J lost 0 bases. The CDR3 loop spans 14 amino acids. Here the CDR3 DNA reads TGTGCCAGCTCACCGGGACAGGCCTCCTACGAGCAGTACTTC. Its translation is CASSPGQASYEQYF.

Of note for this clonotype: Given the absence of the conserved phenylalanine or tryptophan at the CDR3 end, a read error is likely. V usage is TRBV10-2 and J usage is TRBJ2-7; 9 bases are shared with TRBD2. V gave up 8 bases and J gave up 6 bases; unmatched junction bases: 11. Germline V gene sequence: CDR1 WSHSY, CDR2 SAAADI. This CDR3 comprises 14 residues. The CDR3 region is CASAGREGRSEQYL. The DNA of the CDR3 is TGCGCCAGCGCGGGGCGGGAGGGCCGAAGCGAGCAGTACTTA.

This clonotype was recorded many times. This chain joins TRBV27 and TRBJ2-1; D tentatively reads TRBD1 or TRBD2 (5 bases each). Trimming took off 5 bases at V and 3 bases at J, with 14 bases between the two ends. This CDR3 spans 15 amino acids. CDR1 and CDR2 (germline): MNHEY, SMNVEV (reference sequence). This CDR3 reads CASSGDRNVYNEQFF. Here the CDR3 DNA reads TGTGCCAGCAGTGGGGACCGAAATGTCTACAATGAGCAGTTCTTC.

This clonotype occurred many times. The V call is TRBV5-1, the J call TRBJ2-3; no clear D. The germline CDR1 and CDR2 sequences are SGHRS and YFSETQ. The CDR3 contains 14 residues. V lost 2 bases and J 2 bases, leaving 9 bases between the germline ends. Here the CDR3 reads CASSFQVPTDTQYF. DNA of the CDR3: TGCGCCAGCAGCTTTCAGGTCCCCACAGATACGCAGTATTTT.

This clonotype showed up just a few times. The chain uses TRBV20-1 and TRBJ1-5, with D perhaps TRBD1 (5 bases). This CDR3 has 15 residues. Germline V lookup: CDR1 DFQATT, CDR2 SNEGSKA (reference sequence). The V end was cut by 6 bases, the J end by 2 bases, with 17 bases between. The CDR3 is CSAPDTRRGNQPQHF. The CDR3 nucleotides read TGCAGTGCCCCGGACACCAGAAGGGGCAATCAGCCCCAGCATTTT.

The chain joins TRBV19 to TRBJ2-2, with 7 bases aligning to TRBD2. Trimming at V came to 3 bases and at J to 3 bases, leaving 7 bases not matched to a gene. The CDR3 is 16 amino acids. In germline, CDR1 is LNHDA, CDR2 SQIVND (reference sequence). The CDR3 DNA reads as TGTGCCAGTAGTATCGGCGGGACTACCTACACCGGGGAGCTGTTTTTT. Protein product: CASSIGGTTYTGELFF.

This clonotype was picked up a small number of times. This chain uses TRBV28 with TRBJ2-7, with 7 nucleotides matching TRBD2. Germline values: CDR1 MDHEN, CDR2 SYDVKM. Losses at the gene ends were 5 bases for V and 0 bases for J; bases not matched to a gene: 7. The CDR3 has 15 residues. The CDR3 loop is CASSVGGEPSYEQYF. Here the CDR3 DNA reads TGTGCCAGCAGTGTGGGGGGGGAGCCCTCCTACGAGCAGTACTTC. Variable domain in full (rest from reference TRBV28 and TRBJ2-7): DVKVTQSSRYLVKRTGEKVFLECVQDMDHENMFWYRQDPGLGLRLIYFSYDVKMKEKGDIPEGYSVSREKKERFSLILESASTNQTSMYLCASSVGGEPSYEQYFGPGTRLTVT.